The rows below give T cell receptor beta chains drawn from one sample of a study of CD8+CD57+ T cells in acquired aplastic anemia. TCRdb re-analysed the reads in MiXCR, keeping a single row per CDR3 protein. This sample has around 180,000 distinct CDR3 sequences; 64% occur once, and the top ten carry around 45%. The specimen sequenced was sorted CD4+, CD8+, or CD8+CD57+ T cells (not recorded which) from PBMCs. The receptor set was obtained from a human donor with severe aplastic anemia or a healthy control (not recorded which). CDR3s include the opening cysteine and the closing phenylalanine or tryptophan. Fields, in order: V gene, J gene, CDR3 protein.

TRBV10-3,TRBJ1-4,CAISDGPVKNEKLFF
TRBV10-3,TRBJ2-7,CAISEELLSSYEQYF
TRBV25-1,TRBJ1-1,CASSERVSSSEAFF
TRBV10-3,TRBJ2-1,CAISEYTGEHNEQFF
TRBV3-1,TRBJ2-2,CASSQKLETMNTGELFF
TRBV5-1,TRBJ2-4,CASSLQGTGGLDIQYF
TRBV30,TRBJ1-2,CANLHGGGYTF
TRBV20-1,TRBJ1-2,CSVEDPYGYTF
TRBV10-3,TRBJ2-3,CAISESLQGAKDVNEQYF
TRBV19,TRBJ2-3,CASSVGGLSGDTQYF
TRBV20-1,TRBJ2-3,CSARGRTSVITDTQYF
TRBV2,TRBJ1-2,CASNHPLREGIRYTF
TRBV7-9,TRBJ2-7,CASSFSSGVSYEQYF
TRBV7-9,TRBJ2-7,CASGLGLTGAYEQYF
TRBV5-1,TRBJ2-1,CASSPGTSGFNEQFF
TRBV24-1,TRBJ2-7,CATSDRQGGEQYF
TRBV6-1,TRBJ2-2,CASSDLQITGELFF
TRBV2,TRBJ1-3,CASSEGVGAISGNTIYF
TRBV20-1,TRBJ1-2,CSAREGASYGYTF
TRBV5-1,TRBJ1-4,CASSRSEFEEKLFF
TRBV2,TRBJ1-2,CASSGIRTNGYTF
TRBV29-1,TRBJ2-1,CSVVQGNEQFF
TRBV10-1,TRBJ2-5,CASAMGGGTQETQYF
TRBV20-1,TRBJ2-7,CSAGEAYEQYF
TRBV20-1,TRBJ2-3,CSARGGFEDTQYF